The T cell receptor beta chain under discussion was sequenced for a study of identical twins. Template switching (which added a universal primer site) was used, and cDNA carried unique molecular identifiers. In TCRdb, the 5' RACE reads were re-called with MiXCR into one record per CDR3 protein. Of over 550,000 distinct CDR3 sequences listed, roughly 7.1% are singletons. The CDR3 totals 12 residues. CDR1 KGHDR and CDR2 SFDVKD come from the germline V gene. V lost 4 bases to trimming and J lost 5 bases, with 7 bases between them. This clonotype was picked up many times. The antigen is undetermined. Notes on the study in general: Models predicted less out-of-frame TCR alpha sharing in monozygotic twins than was found.

Separately, the same data were catalogued under a study of yellow fever vaccine responses in identical twins.

The sequence was collected from a young woman in good health. The sequencing input was PBMCs. The chain combines TRBV24-1 with TRBJ1-2; unclear D gene. The CDR3 DNA follows: TGTGCCACCAGTGACCGGGAATATGGCTACACCTTC. Translating gives CATSDREYGYTF.